Below are 27 T cell receptor beta chains sequenced from a single sample in a study of long-term antiretroviral therapy in people with HIV. Run at survey level, the immunoSEQ assay was version v3.0. Profiled with immunoSEQ multiplex PCR; TCRdb holds only in-frame clones, not every one. The sample includes 48,000 or so clones, around 80% of them seen just once. The specimen was unsorted PBMCs, collected 0.8 years after starting antiretroviral therapy. These receptors came from a woman aged 18 to 35 with HIV.

The genes are TRBV9 and TRBJ2-1; D gene unclear. The CDR3 is made up of 15 amino acids. V was trimmed by 4 bases and J by 7 bases, leaving 18 bases between them. Looked up from germline, CDR1 is SGDLS and CDR2 is YYNGEE. The CDR3 nucleotides are TGTGCCAGCAGCATAAGTACTCTCTTGGGGAATGAGCAGTTCTTC. It yields the protein CASSISTLLGNEQFF.

The chain couples TRBV6-5 to TRBJ1-5, with 7 bases fitting TRBD1. Germline CDR1 is MNHEY and CDR2 is SVGAGI. CDR3 length: 15 amino acids. The J segment lost 7 bases and the V segment lost 0 bases, leaving 6 bases of the junction unmatched. As DNA, the CDR3 is TGTGCCAGCAGTTACTCGAAGACAGGGCGACAGCCCCAGCATTTT. This gives the protein CASSYSKTGRQPQHF.

This chain links TRBV11-2 with TRBJ1-1; D possibly corresponds to TRBD1 (5 bases). The CDR3 runs to 14 residues. V was pared by 1 base and J by 4 bases, with 10 bases between. Germline V lookup: CDR1 SGHAT, CDR2 FQNNGV. The CDR3: CASSLGGWGTEAFF. CDR3 coding DNA: TGTGCCAGCAGCTTAGGGGGGTGGGGCACTGAAGCTTTCTTT. The entire variable domain, with the rest obtained from reference TRBV11-2 and TRBJ1-1, is as follows: EAGVAQSPRYKIIEKRQSVAFWCNPISGHATLYWYQQILGQGPKLLIQFQNNGVVDDSQLPKDRFSAERLKGVDSTLKIQPAKLEDSAVYLCASSLGGWGTEAFFGQGTRLTVV.

The chain is built from TRBV6-5 and TRBJ1-2; possibly TRBD1 for D (5 bases). CDR3 length: 16 residues. V was clipped by 4 bases and J by 8 bases, with 23 bases between them. Germline CDR1 MNHEY, CDR2 SVGAGI. CDR3 amino acids: CASSLGVDSPLRGYTF. CDR3 sequence (DNA): TGTGCCAGCAGTTTGGGGGTCGACAGTCCACTACGGGGCTACACCTTC.

The rearrangement links TRBV14 to TRBJ2-3, with D possibly TRBD2 on 5 matching bases. Germline-derived CDR1 and CDR2 are SGHDN and FVKESK. The CDR3 totals 22 residues. The V end lost 4 bases, the J end lost 4 bases, and 36 bases lay between the germline ends. CDR3 protein: CASSPPVGPRRGRRADADTQYF. The CDR3, as DNA: TGTGCCAGCAGCCCACCCGTCGGGCCCCGGAGAGGGCGGCGGGCGGACGCAGATACGCAGTATTTT.

This sequence joins TRBV7-8 and TRBJ1-4, with D unclear. Deletions cut 3 bases from V and 5 bases from J, with 16 bases between. Germline V gene sequence: CDR1 SGHVS, CDR2 FQNEAQ. The CDR3 has 16 amino acids. This CDR3 reads CASSFLTRNGNEKLFF. DNA of the CDR3: TGTGCCAGCAGCTTTCTTACCCGGAATGGCAATGAAAAACTGTTTTTT.

The J gene is TRBJ2-5, the V gene TRBV2; D is uncertain. The end of the DNA fits TRBJ2-7 better, so the J call may be wrong. Germline lookup yields CDR1 SNHLY and CDR2 FYNNEI. The CDR3 contains 11 residues. The DNA for the CDR3 is TGTGCCAGCAGGGCAGCCTACGAGCAGTACTTC. This translates into CASRAAYEQYF.

The chain links TRBV28 to TRBJ2-7, with a tentative D call TRBD1 (8 bases). CDR3 size: 14 residues. Germline values: CDR1 MDHEN, CDR2 SYDVKM. Trimming left V 8 bases short and J 5 bases short, with 19 bases between. The DNA of the CDR3 is TGTGCCAGCTGGACAGGGCTGGGGAGGGACGAGCAGTACTTC. Amino acid sequence: CASWTGLGRDEQYF. Full variable domain (outside the CDR3, taken from reference TRBV28 and TRBJ2-7): DVKVTQSSRYLVKRTGEKVFLECVQDMDHENMFWYRQDPGLGLRLIYFSYDVKMKEKGDIPEGYSVSREKKERFSLILESASTNQTSMYLCASWTGLGRDEQYFGPGTRLTVT.

The gene calls are TRBV4-3 and TRBJ2-2, with TRBD2 matching 9 bases. CDR1 is LGHNA, CDR2 YSLEER, per germline. The CDR3 contains 16 residues. Germline trimming cut 1 base from V and 2 bases from J; bases unmatched to any gene: 2. The CDR3 loop is CASSQGLAVNTGELFF. The CDR3 bases are TGCGCCAGCAGCCAAGGACTAGCGGTCAACACCGGGGAGCTGTTTTTT.

The chain uses TRBV5-4 and TRBJ1-5; 9 bases are a match to TRBD1. Germline lookup yields CDR1 SGHNT and CDR2 YYREEE (reference sequence). J gave up 3 bases and V 0 bases, and 7 bases lay outside the gene matches. The length of the CDR3 is 17 residues. The CDR3 coding sequence is TGTGCCAGCAGCTTGGGACCGGGACAGGGAATCAATCAGCCCCAGCATTTT. Translation: CASSLGPGQGINQPQHF.

V is TRBV10-3 and J is TRBJ2-7; maybe TRBD1 (7 bases). Germline V gene lookup returns CDR1 ENHRY and CDR2 SYGVKD. This CDR3 spans 14 amino acids. The ends were cut back, 4 bases at V and 0 bases at J, with 10 bases in the middle. The CDR3 is CAISGGDSSYEQYF. The CDR3 DNA reads TGTGCCATCAGTGGGGGGGACAGCTCCTACGAGCAGTACTTC.

The chain joins TRBV4-3 to TRBJ2-1; D is perhaps TRBD1 or TRBD2 (9 bases each). Trimming stripped 4 bases from V and 4 bases from J, with 29 bases between. This CDR3 is built from 20 residues. CDR1 is LGHNA, CDR2 YSLEER, per germline. CDR3 region: CASSPQGAGGSLALYNEQFF. The CDR3 nucleotides read TGCGCCAGCAGCCCACAGGGGGCGGGAGGGTCCTTGGCCCTTTACAATGAGCAGTTCTTC.

The J gene is TRBJ2-1, the V gene TRBV7-3; D possibly corresponds to TRBD2 (7 bases). The length of the CDR3 is 15 residues. CDR1 SGHTA and CDR2 FQGTGA come from the germline V gene. V was cut by 2 bases and J by 4 bases, with 12 bases left in between. CDR3 DNA sequence: TGTGCCAGCAGCTTAGCGGGGGCGGTTTACAATGAGCAGTTCTTC. Its protein product is CASSLAGAVYNEQFF.

The V gene is TRBV5-8, the J gene TRBJ1-4; 8 positions match TRBD1. The CDR3 runs to 16 residues. Germline CDR1 is SGHTS and CDR2 is YDEGEE. V was clipped by 2 bases and J by 1 base; unmatched bases: 4. The CDR3 spells CASSLQGVETNEKLFF. In nucleotides, the CDR3 is TGTGCCAGCAGCTTACAGGGGGTTGAAACTAATGAAAAACTGTTTTTT.

The J gene is TRBJ2-7, the V gene TRBV11-2, with TRBD1 as a possible D gene (5 bases). The V and J ends lost 3 bases and 0 bases respectively, with 15 bases between them. This CDR3 region has 16 residues. Germline CDR1 reads SGHAT; CDR2 reads FQNNGV. The CDR3 region has the DNA TGTGCCAGCAGCTTTTCCCTGTACAGGAGCTCCTACGAGCAGTACTTC. Protein product: CASSFSLYRSSYEQYF.

The V call is TRBV19, the J call TRBJ2-5; 7 bases are shared with TRBD2. The CDR3 sequence is 15 residues long. With 5 bases clipped from V and 2 bases from J, the junction kept 8 bases outside the gene matches. Germline CDR1 reads LNHDA; CDR2 reads SQIVND (reference sequence). CDR3 loop: CASSPGGLGQETQYF. The DNA for the CDR3 is TGTGCCAGTAGTCCCGGGGGGTTGGGGCAAGAGACCCAGTACTTC.

On this clone itself: Sequence at one end of the junction differs from germline and may be a read error. This chain links TRBV7-2 with TRBJ2-7, with D maybe TRBD1 (6 bases). The germline gives CDR1 SGHTA, CDR2 FQGNSA. The CDR3 covers 12 residues. CDR3 protein: CASSSQGGELCF. In DNA form, the CDR3 reads TGTGCCAGCAGCTCACAGGGTGGAGAGCTGTGCTTC.

V and J are TRBV7-3 and TRBJ2-7; 7 nucleotides align to TRBD1. Germline V CDR1 and CDR2: SGHTA, FQGTGA. V was pared by 5 bases and J by 0 bases, with 7 bases of the junction left unmatched. The CDR3 extends over 15 amino acids. CDR3 region: CASSRDRAGSYEQYF. The CDR3 coding sequence is TGTGCCAGCAGCCGAGACAGGGCCGGCTCCTACGAGCAGTACTTC.

This clone was detected only a few times. This rearrangement joins TRBV9 to TRBJ1-3; 7 bases map to TRBD1. CDR1 and CDR2 (germline): SGDLS, YYNGEE. The length of the CDR3 is 17 residues. V gave up 0 bases and J gave up 3 bases; unmatched junction bases: 9. Here the CDR3 reads CASSVARDRVGGNTIYF. In DNA form, the CDR3 reads TGTGCCAGCAGCGTAGCTCGTGACAGGGTCGGTGGAAACACCATATATTTT.

This clone has a handful of counts. This sequence joins TRBV14 and TRBJ1-2; TRBD1 agrees at 7 bases. V trimming: 4 bases; J trimming: 6 bases; junction bases outside the gene matches: 8. CDR1 is SGHDN, CDR2 FVKESK, per germline. The CDR3 runs to 14 residues. The CDR3, as DNA: TGTGCCAGCAGCCTTGGGACAGCACTACATGGCTACACCTTC. This gives the protein CASSLGTALHGYTF.

This chain connects TRBV9 to TRBJ1-2; D is perhaps TRBD1 (6 bases). The germline V gene has CDR1 SGDLS and CDR2 YYNGEE. The V gene lost 4 bases and the J gene lost 4 bases, with 23 bases spanning the gap. There are 17 residues in the CDR3. CDR3 in DNA: TGTGCCAGCAGCCCGGGAGGGTGGCAAGGGGGTACCTATGGCTACACCTTC. It yields the protein CASSPGGWQGGTYGYTF.

The DNA for the CDR3 is TGTGCCAGCAGCTTAGTGGGCTCTGGGGTTAATGAAAAACTGTTTTTT. Its protein is CASSLVGSGVNEKLFF. The chain has TRBV7-3 and TRBJ1-4, with D unclear. Trimming removed 2 bases at V and 4 bases at J, with 14 bases between. CDR1 and CDR2 from the germline V gene are SGHTA and FQGTGA. The CDR3 consists of 16 residues. Variable domain in full (rest from reference TRBV7-3 and TRBJ1-4): GAGVSQTPSNKVTEKGKYVELRCDPISGHTALYWYRQSLGQGPEFLIYFQGTGAADDSGLPNDRFFAVRPEGSVSTLKIQRTERGDSAVYLCASSLVGSGVNEKLFFGSGTQLSVL.

This clone has just one count. This chain uses TRBV9 with TRBJ2-7; TRBD2 matches 8 bases. The junction had 8 bases not matched to a gene; V was cut back by 1 base and J by 5 bases. CDR3 size: 15 residues. Germline V CDR1 and CDR2: SGDLS, YYNGEE. CDR3 residues: CASSVFSGTANEQYF. DNA for the CDR3: TGTGCCAGCAGCGTATTTAGCGGGACCGCGAACGAGCAGTACTTC. The variable domain in full, with the rest retrieved from reference TRBV9 and TRBJ2-7, is DSGVTQTPKHLITATGQRVTLRCSPRSGDLSVYWYQQSLDQGLQFLIQYYNGEERAKGNILERFSAQQFPDLHSELNLSSLELGDSALYFCASSVFSGTANEQYFGPGTRLTVT.

The chain employs TRBV6-5 and TRBJ2-5; D is perhaps TRBD1 (6 bases). Germline V gives CDR1 MNHEY, CDR2 SVGAGI. Between the trimmed V and J ends, which lost 6 bases and 5 bases, there was a span of 19 bases. The CDR3 has 15 residues. The CDR3 here is CASSPTQGTGETQYF. The CDR3 DNA reads as TGTGCCAGCAGCCCGACACAGGGAACGGGGGAGACCCAGTACTTC.

The CDR3 nucleotides read TGTGCCAGCAGTTTAATCCCGCAGGAAATCACTACGGACACCGGGGAGCTGTTTTTT. Amino acid sequence: CASSLIPQEITTDTGELFF. The V and J genes are TRBV27 and TRBJ2-2; D gene uncertain. V lost 2 bases and J 3 bases, leaving 22 bases between the germline ends. The length of the CDR3 is 19 residues. Germline V CDR1 and CDR2: MNHEY, SMNVEV (reference sequence).

This clone came up a few times. This chain uses TRBV2 with TRBJ2-7; 7 positions match TRBD1. The CDR3 runs 13 residues. The V gene's germline CDR1 is SNHLY and CDR2 FYNNEI. Germline trimming cut 4 bases from V and 6 bases from J; bases unmatched to any gene: 6. CDR3 in DNA: TGTGCCAGCAGTGTTGACAGGGTGGGCGAGCAGTACTTC. Translating gives CASSVDRVGEQYF.

The chain carries TRBV11-3 and TRBJ2-6; D is perhaps TRBD2 (5 bases). Germline V gene data show CDR1 as SGHNT and CDR2 as YENEEA. The V gene lost 4 bases and the J gene lost 0 bases, with 10 bases spanning the gap. There are 16 residues in the CDR3. The chain's CDR3 is CASSSREGSGANVLTF. In DNA, the CDR3 is TGTGCCAGCAGCTCTCGTGAGGGCTCTGGGGCCAACGTCCTGACTTTC.